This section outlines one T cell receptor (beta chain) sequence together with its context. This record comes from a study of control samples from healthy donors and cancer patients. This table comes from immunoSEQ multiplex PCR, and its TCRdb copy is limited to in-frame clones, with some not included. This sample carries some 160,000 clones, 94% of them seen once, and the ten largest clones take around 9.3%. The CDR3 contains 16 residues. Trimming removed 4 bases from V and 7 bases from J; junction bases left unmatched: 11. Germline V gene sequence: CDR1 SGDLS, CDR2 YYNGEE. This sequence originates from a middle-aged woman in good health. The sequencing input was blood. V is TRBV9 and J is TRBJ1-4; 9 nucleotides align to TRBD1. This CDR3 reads CASSLVWDREAEKLFF. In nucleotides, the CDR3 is TGTGCCAGCAGCCTGGTCTGGGACAGGGAAGCTGAAAAACTGTTTTTT.